The entry that follows covers one TCR beta chain sequence. Its antigen is currently unknown. This sample is part of a study of T-cell reconstitution after alpha-beta-depleted transplantation in children. Study results and caveats: The authors attributed T-cell counts and diversity one year after transplant mostly to newly produced T cells. In some patients, recipient T cells and intrathymic progenitors surviving conditioning explained high day-60 diversity. As was reported, about two months after transplant, alpha-beta T cells came from several hundred expanded graft clones.

TCRbeta library construction was performed incorporating unique molecular identifiers. TCRdb reprocessed the PCR reads via MiXCR and lists one record per CDR3 protein. The sample has about 500,000 distinct CDR3 sequences, over 10% seen once. The CDR3 consists of 18 residues. CDR1 and CDR2 from the germline V gene are SGHAT and FQNNGV. With V trimmed by 2 bases and J by 4 bases, 14 bases remained unmatched. The specimen was PBMCs, mostly from graft donor cells, collected 180 days after TCRalphabeta/CD19-depleted stem cell transplant. The chain has TRBV11-2 and TRBJ1-2, with 9 bases matching TRBD1. This receptor was obtained from a female patient between 2 and 15 years old who had a stem cell transplant for aplastic anemia, so the T cells may come from the graft donor. The CDR3 DNA sequence: TGTGCCAGCAGCTTAACCCCGACAGGGGGTCTTTTAGGCTATGGCTACACCTTC. Translated: CASSLTPTGGLLGYGYTF.